This is a list of T cell receptor beta chains from one sample in a study of blood T cell repertoires in COVID-19. Measured with immunoSEQ multiplex PCR; TCRdb has only the in-frame clones, and not every one. Of 200,000 or so clones in the sample, roughly 84% were seen once. Sequencing was carried out using peripheral blood. The receptor set was obtained from a man between 45 and 60 years old who had recovered from COVID-19. Both conserved end residues are part of each CDR3. D genes are given only for firm matches. The listing skips clone size in some rows; elsewhere it reads once, few, many or a size class.

V gene	D gene	clone size	J gene	CDR3 protein
TRBV6-5	TRBD2	-	TRBJ2-5	CASTSLAGEETQYF
TRBV19	-	once	TRBJ2-1	CASSIRGGDEQFF
TRBV5-4	-	-	TRBJ2-7	CASSFSGWYEQYF
TRBV10-2	-	-	TRBJ2-7	CASSDVETSYEQYF
TRBV4-1	TRBD2	-	TRBJ2-1	CASSTPSGRGAGVVRYNEQFF
TRBV6-5	TRBD1	-	TRBJ1-1	CASSKGASTEAFF
TRBV9	TRBD1	-	TRBJ2-4	CASSQGIRRQGARAKNIQYF
TRBV5-1	TRBD1	-	TRBJ2-7	CASSLAGTGGPYEQYF
TRBV5-4	TRBD1	-	TRBJ1-3	CASSAGTASGNTIYF
TRBV6-6	-	-	TRBJ1-1	CASSGFAGRNTEAFF
TRBV4-1	TRBD2	-	TRBJ2-6	CASSHPGTKPAGANVLTF
TRBV5-4	-	-	TRBJ2-1	CASSSLRGNNEQFF
TRBV27	-	-	TRBJ1-5	CASSFLQEFNQPQHF
TRBV28	-	few	TRBJ2-7	CASSLQGPPYEQYF
TRBV28	TRBD2	-	TRBJ2-3	CASSLAGSGTDTQYF
TRBV5-1	TRBD2	-	TRBJ2-7	CASSFSGTPYEQYF
TRBV19	TRBD2	once	TRBJ2-2	CASRDVLAGFTGELFF
TRBV7-7	-	-	TRBJ1-5	CASSLDRNQPQHF
TRBV19	TRBD2	-	TRBJ2-3	CAASSLAGVVDTQYF
TRBV5-1	TRBD1	-	TRBJ2-1	CASSSQGDGQFF
TRBV28	-	-	TRBJ2-3	CASSLTYTDTQYF
TRBV18	TRBD2	-	TRBJ2-1	CASSPGGGGPGVEQFF
TRBV6-5	TRBD2	-	TRBJ2-7	CASATSGDRYEQYF
TRBV25-1	-	-	TRBJ1-1	CASSAPSMNTEAFF
TRBV24-1	-	-	TRBJ1-5	CATSAPNREGQPQHF
TRBV4-2	-	-	TRBJ1-1	CASSQGPEAENTEAFF
TRBV29-1	-	-	TRBJ2-2	CSAKDIRGTGELFF
TRBV5-1	-	-	TRBJ1-2	CASSLDGYGYTF
TRBV5-8	-	-	TRBJ2-7	CASSGGHYYEQYF
TRBV5-8	TRBD1	-	TRBJ1-1	CASTLVGQGGFEAFF
TRBV6-6	TRBD2	-	TRBJ2-3	CATRVAGLDTDTQYF
TRBV10-3	TRBD1	few	TRBJ2-5	CAISELGQGKETQYF
TRBV19	-	-	TRBJ1-1	CASSIAGVYTEAFF
TRBV30	-	-	TRBJ2-7	CAWSHNDEQYF
TRBV5-6	TRBD2	-	TRBJ2-7	CASSAGLASGHEQYF
TRBV6-5	-	-	TRBJ2-1	CASTSRWGRSEEQFF
TRBV7-9	TRBD1	-	TRBJ2-7	CASSAGQGRDEQYF
TRBV7-6	TRBD2	few	TRBJ2-1	CASSPRQGTSDEQFF
TRBV30	TRBD2	-	TRBJ2-1	CAWSVFASGEQFF
TRBV29-1	TRBD2	-	TRBJ2-7	CSATSGRNEQYF
TRBV10-2	TRBD2	-	TRBJ2-3	CASSASGRSNTDTQYF
TRBV7-9	TRBD1	-	TRBJ2-7	CASSSPLDRGYEQYF
TRBV6-5	-	-	TRBJ1-6	CASSYGGSSYNSPLHF
TRBV11-3	-	-	TRBJ1-3	CASSYRDGNTIYF
TRBV28	-	-	TRBJ2-1	CASSLLAPIGNEQFF
TRBV4-2	TRBD2	-	TRBJ2-7	CASSRRTSGSPSYEQYF
TRBV5-5	-	few	TRBJ1-5	CASSPGPFSHQPQHF
TRBV18	-	-	TRBJ2-2	CASSSQGGELFF